These 9 T cell receptor beta chains share one sample of origin, sequenced in a study of identical twins. TCRdb analysed the 5' RACE reads with MiXCR anew, one entry per CDR3 protein. The sample lists around 1.7 million distinct CDR3 sequences, about 31% occurring once. The sequenced material came from cord blood. Receptors were obtained from a newborn girl in good health.

This clonotype was picked up a small number of times. The rearrangement uses TRBV18 and TRBJ1-1; D uncertain. This CDR3 spans 13 amino acids. V was pared by 2 bases and J by 1 base, with 5 bases between. From germline, CDR1 is KGHSH and CDR2 LQKENI. This chain's CDR3 is CASSPTQNTEAFF. For the CDR3, the DNA is TGTGCCAGCTCACCAACACAGAACACTGAAGCTTTCTTT.

The chain links TRBV21-1 to TRBJ1-4; the D call TRBD1 from the table was never checked on the DNA. TRBV21-1 is listed as a pseudogene. The CDR3 consists of 15 residues. The CDR3 DNA reads TGTGCCAGCAGCAAAGCCCGGGACACCTATGAAAAACTGTTTTTT. It encodes CASSKARDTYEKLFF.

This clonotype was seen a handful of times. This sequence joins TRBV21-1 and TRBJ2-3. TRBV21-1 is a recognized pseudogene. The CDR3 sequence is 12 residues long. As DNA, the CDR3 is TGTGCCAGCACGGTTGCGGCAGATACGCAGTATTTT. Its protein product is CASTVAADTQYF.

The chain carries TRBV10-3 and TRBJ1-4; D possibly corresponds to TRBD1 (6 bases). The germline CDR1 and CDR2 sequences are ENHRY and SYGVKD. This CDR3 is 14 amino acids long. V lost 0 bases and J 8 bases, leaving 10 bases between the germline ends. Here the CDR3 reads CAISESRGGEKLFF. DNA for the CDR3: TGTGCCATCAGTGAGTCCAGGGGAGGAGAAAAACTGTTTTTT.

In this sample, this clonotype turned up many times. This CDR3 is CASSQDHRSSPYQETQYF. CDR3 sequence (DNA): TGTGCCAGCAGCCAAGATCACAGGTCCTCACCGTACCAAGAGACCCAGTACTTC. The chain employs TRBV4-2 and TRBJ2-5, with D maybe TRBD1 (5 bases). CDR3 length equals 18 residues. CDR1 is LGHNA and CDR2 is YNFKEQ in the germline V gene. Trimming took off 0 bases at V and 0 bases at J, with 17 bases between the two ends.

This clonotype occurred a few times. The chain carries TRBV6-1 and TRBJ2-3, with D possibly being TRBD1 (6 bases). V lost 2 bases and J 1 base, leaving 10 bases between the germline ends. Germline values: CDR1 MNHNS, CDR2 SASEGT. This CDR3 spans 15 amino acids. The CDR3 DNA reads TGTGCCAGCAGTGAACGGTCAGGGGGCACAGATACGCAGTATTTT. It yields the protein CASSERSGGTDTQYF.

The chain recombines TRBV3-1 with TRBJ1-1; D not certain. The CDR3 length is 16 residues. V was shortened by 1 base and J by 6 bases, with 18 bases between the two germline ends. CDR1 LGHDT and CDR2 YNNKEL come from the germline V gene (reference sequence). The CDR3 region has the DNA TGTGCCAGCAGCCAAGGGTCCTTTAACCTGAGCCCTGAAGCTTTCTTT. This translates into CASSQGSFNLSPEAFF.

A word on this clonotype: With a much larger clone just one base away, this may be a read error. The gene calls are TRBV6-6 and TRBJ1-2; D is possibly TRBD1 (5 bases). Germline V gene lookup returns CDR1 MNHNY and CDR2 SVGAGI (reference sequence). The CDR3 runs to 13 residues. V was pared by 5 bases and J by 2 bases, with 9 bases between. The CDR3 coding sequence is TGTGCCAGCAGTGTTTGGGACAACTATGGCTACACCTTC. Residues: CASSVWDNYGYTF.

Ten or more counts support this clonotype. The chain is built from TRBV28 and TRBJ2-4, with 8 positions matching TRBD1. Losses at the gene ends were 7 bases for V and 3 bases for J; bases not matched to a gene: 5. Germline V lookup: CDR1 MDHEN, CDR2 SYDVKM. CDR3 size: 14 residues. This CDR3 is CASNLQGVKNIQYF. The CDR3 DNA follows: TGTGCCAGCAACCTACAGGGGGTCAAAAACATTCAGTACTTC.